These 29 T cell receptor beta chains originate from one sample sequenced in a study of shared clonotypes between healthy human individuals. TCRdb's copy holds only in-frame clones and misses some; the assay was immunoSEQ multiplex PCR. The profile shows about 2.4 million clones, around nine tenths of them singletons. Sequencing was done on a sample of naive CD4+ T cells sorted from blood. Documented subset: CD45RA+ positively selected. Receptor source: a man in his late teens or twenties in good health.

Written as DNA, the CDR3 is TGTGCCAGCAGTGAACAGGGACAGGGGGCGTGGGGCTACACCTTC. Translated: CASSEQGQGAWGYTF. The rearrangement links TRBV6-1 to TRBJ1-2, with 12 bases that match TRBD1. With 2 bases clipped from V and 8 bases from J, the junction kept 6 bases outside the gene matches. CDR1 is MNHNS and CDR2 is SASEGT in the germline V gene. CDR3 length: 15 amino acids.

V gene TRBV4-3 combines with J gene TRBJ2-1; 7 bases are a match to TRBD2. The germline V gene has CDR1 LGHNA and CDR2 YSLEER. Germline trimming cut 0 bases from V and 9 bases from J; bases unmatched to any gene: 5. The CDR3 covers 14 residues. CDR3 sequence (DNA): TGCGCCAGCAGCCAAGAGTCTAGCGGCAGTGAGCAGTTCTTC. This gives the protein CASSQESSGSEQFF.

The chain joins TRBV5-1 to TRBJ2-5; D gene ambiguous. Trimming removed 1 base from V and 2 bases from J, with 9 bases in between. This CDR3 contains 14 residues. Germline V gene sequence: CDR1 SGHRS, CDR2 YFSETQ. CDR3 amino acids: CASSLLGYQETQYF. DNA for the CDR3: TGCGCCAGCAGCTTGCTCGGCTATCAAGAGACCCAGTACTTC.

This chain connects TRBV9 to TRBJ2-1, with 8 positions matching TRBD1. The CDR3 runs 14 residues. Germline assignment: CDR1 SGDLS and CDR2 YYNGEE. Unmatched junction bases numbered 5, after V lost 1 base and J lost 8 bases. The CDR3 nucleotides are TGTGCCAGCAGCGTACAGGGGGCTAGGGATGAGCAGTTCTTC. Its protein product is CASSVQGARDEQFF.

Turning to this clone: At the DNA level, this CDR3 is encoded by other sequences in the same sample as well. V usage is TRBV11-2 and J usage is TRBJ2-6, with D tentatively TRBD1 (5 bases). CDR1 and CDR2 from the germline V gene are SGHAT and FQNNGV. The V end was cut by 0 bases, the J end by 2 bases, with 5 bases between. The CDR3 extends over 15 amino acids. CDR3 sequence: CASSLDRAGANVLTF. CDR3 bases: TGTGCCAGCAGCTTAGACAGGGCTGGGGCCAACGTCCTGACTTTC.

The chain is built from TRBV7-9 and TRBJ1-4; D gene ambiguous. CDR3 size: 15 residues. V lost 1 base and J lost 0, with 6 bases in between. The germline gives CDR1 SEHNR, CDR2 FQNEAQ (reference sequence). CDR3 protein: CASSLVVATNEKLFF. As DNA, the CDR3 is TGTGCCAGCAGCTTAGTAGTTGCAACTAATGAAAAACTGTTTTTT.

The chain employs TRBV7-2 and TRBJ1-1; D gene ambiguous. Trimming took off 1 base at V and 0 bases at J, with 6 bases between the two ends. The length of the CDR3 is 14 residues. Germline-derived CDR1 and CDR2 are SGHTA and FQGNSA. The CDR3 spells CASSLEHLNTEAFF. The CDR3 bases are TGTGCCAGCAGCTTAGAACACCTGAACACTGAAGCTTTCTTT.

About this clone: The junction departs from the called germline gene at one end, perhaps through a read error. The chain's CDR3 is CASSLATGGTRQYF. The DNA for the CDR3 is TGTGCCAGCAGTTTAGCTACCGGCGGGACACGGCAGTACTTC. The genes are TRBV11-2 and TRBJ2-7, with D possibly being TRBD1 or TRBD2 (6 bases each). From germline, CDR1 is SGHAT and CDR2 FQNNGV. The CDR3 has 14 residues. The full variable domain, rest sourced from reference TRBV11-2 and TRBJ2-7, is EAGVAQSPRYKIIEKRQSVAFWCNPISGHATLYWYQQILGQGPKLLIQFQNNGVVDDSQLPKDRFSAERLKGVDSTLKIQPAKLEDSAVYLCASSLATGGTRQYFGPGTRLTVT.

J is TRBJ2-1 and V is TRBV29-1; D unresolved. CDR1 is SQVTM and CDR2 is ANQGSEA in the germline V gene. CDR3 length: 12 amino acids. The V gene lost 2 bases and the J gene lost 7 bases, with 9 bases spanning the gap. For the CDR3, the DNA is TGCAGCGTTGAAATCAACGGGAATGAGCAGTTCTTC. Protein sequence: CSVEINGNEQFF.

The chain employs TRBV18 and TRBJ2-7; 7 bases are shared with TRBD2. V trimming: 6 bases; J trimming: 0 bases; junction bases outside the gene matches: 8. The germline V gene encodes CDR1 KGHSH and CDR2 LQKENI. This CDR3 has 15 residues. The CDR3 region has the DNA TGTGCCAGCTCGTCACTGGGGGGGAGCTCCTACGAGCAGTACTTC. This gives the protein CASSSLGGSSYEQYF.

The chain carries TRBV5-4 and TRBJ2-7; TRBD1 matches at 7 bases. Germline CDR1 SGHNT, CDR2 YYREEE (reference sequence). This CDR3 region has 14 residues. The V and J ends lost 4 bases and 1 base, in that order; junction bases with no gene match: 5. CDR3 residues: CASSPQGTSYEQYF. The DNA for the CDR3 is TGTGCCAGCAGCCCACAGGGGACATCCTACGAGCAGTACTTC. The complete variable domain, with remaining parts taken from reference TRBV5-4 and TRBJ2-7, reads ETGVTQSPTHLIKTRGQQVTLRCSSQSGHNTVSWYQQALGQGPQFIFQYYREEENGRGNFPPRFSGLQFPNYSSELNVNALELDDSALYLCASSPQGTSYEQYFGPGTRLTVT.

The chain recombines TRBV11-2 with TRBJ2-3; a possible D gene is TRBD1 (6 bases). This CDR3 has 16 amino acids. Germline CDR1 SGHAT, CDR2 FQNNGV. Between the trimmed V and J ends, which lost 1 base and 3 bases, there was a span of 14 bases. The CDR3 sequence is CASSLAGVLDTDTQYF. The CDR3 region has the DNA TGTGCCAGCAGCTTAGCAGGGGTCCTAGATACAGATACGCAGTATTTT. Based on the CDR3 plus reference TRBV11-2 and TRBJ2-3, the full variable domain is EAGVAQSPRYKIIEKRQSVAFWCNPISGHATLYWYQQILGQGPKLLIQFQNNGVVDDSQLPKDRFSAERLKGVDSTLKIQPAKLEDSAVYLCASSLAGVLDTDTQYFGPGTRLTVL.

The chain has TRBV5-1 and TRBJ2-5, with D possibly matching TRBD1 (5 bases). V was trimmed by 3 bases and J by 5 bases, leaving 26 bases between them. Germline CDR1 reads SGHRS; CDR2 reads YFSETQ. The CDR3 is made up of 18 amino acids. The CDR3 loop is CASSSRVSSIDSHETQYF. CDR3 DNA sequence: TGCGCCAGCAGCTCAAGAGTATCCTCCATAGACAGCCATGAGACCCAGTACTTC. Filled out from reference TRBV5-1 and TRBJ2-5, the complete variable domain reads KAGVTQTPRYLIKTRGQQVTLSCSPISGHRSVSWYQQTPGQGLQFLFEYFSETQRNKGNFPGRFSGRQFSNSRSEMNVSTLELGDSALYLCASSSRVSSIDSHETQYFGPGTRLLVL.

The chain combines TRBV5-6 with TRBJ1-1; D is uncertain. Germline-derived CDR1 and CDR2 are SGHDT and YYEEEE. This CDR3 is 14 amino acids long. V shed 1 base and J shed 4 bases, with 11 bases lying between them. CDR3 sequence (DNA): TGTGCCAGCAGCTTGTTGGGATTAGGCACTGAAGCTTTCTTT. It specifies CASSLLGLGTEAFF.

The J gene is TRBJ2-3, the V gene TRBV18; 7 nucleotides line up with TRBD2. This CDR3 is 16 amino acids long. After removal of 1 base from V and 5 bases from J, the junction contained 9 bases not matched to a gene. CDR1 KGHSH and CDR2 LQKENI come from the germline V gene. The CDR3 sequence is CASSPRSGAGRDTQYF. The DNA of the CDR3 is TGTGCCAGCTCACCACGGAGCGGGGCAGGAAGAGATACGCAGTATTTT.

This chain's CDR3 is CASSEQPGGAAGTEAFF. DNA for the CDR3: TGTGCCAGCAGTGAACAACCCGGTGGGGCGGCAGGCACTGAAGCTTTCTTT. The rearrangement joins TRBV6-1 to TRBJ1-1, with D maybe TRBD1 (5 bases). The CDR3 runs 17 residues. V dropped 2 bases and J dropped 4 bases, with 20 bases sitting between them. Looked up from germline, CDR1 is MNHNS and CDR2 is SASEGT.

V is TRBV10-3 and J is TRBJ1-6; a possible D gene is TRBD1 (5 bases). This CDR3 has 16 amino acids. CDR1 is ENHRY, CDR2 SYGVKD, per germline. V dropped 0 bases and J dropped 1 base, with 7 bases sitting between them. For the CDR3, the DNA is TGTGCCATCAGTGAGTCGACAGATTCCTATAATTCACCCCTCCACTTT. As protein: CAISESTDSYNSPLHF.

This rearrangement joins TRBV7-9 to TRBJ2-7; D is ambiguous. CDR1 and CDR2 (germline): SEHNR, FQNEAQ (reference sequence). V lost 0 bases and J 0 bases, leaving 15 bases between the germline ends. The CDR3 runs 17 residues. CDR3 coding DNA: TGTGCCAGCAGCTTAGCAGTAGCCGGTTTACCCTCCTACGAGCAGTACTTC. Translated: CASSLAVAGLPSYEQYF. The variable domain in full, with the rest retrieved from reference TRBV7-9 and TRBJ2-7, is DTGVSQNPRHKITKRGQNVTFRCDPISEHNRLYWYRQTLGQGPEFLTYFQNEAQLEKSRLLSDRFSAERPKGSFSTLEIQRTEQGDSAMYLCASSLAVAGLPSYEQYFGPGTRLTVT.

In this sample, this clone turned up once. The V and J genes are TRBV7-9 and TRBJ2-5; the D call may be TRBD1 or TRBD2 (6 bases each). From germline, CDR1 is SEHNR and CDR2 FQNEAQ (reference sequence). Trimming removed 1 base at V and 2 bases at J, with 17 bases between. The CDR3 is 17 residues long. The CDR3 is CASSLGGAGWEQETQYF. The DNA of the CDR3 is TGTGCCAGCAGCTTAGGGGGGGCAGGTTGGGAACAAGAGACCCAGTACTTC.

The chain uses TRBV5-4 and TRBJ2-3, with 10 bases aligning to TRBD2. This CDR3 is 16 amino acids long. V was pared by 4 bases and J by 3 bases, with 8 bases of the junction left unmatched. The germline CDR1 and CDR2 sequences are SGHNT and YYREEE (reference sequence). CDR3 sequence (DNA): TGTGCCAGCAGCCCCAGGGTAGCGGGGGGTACAGATACGCAGTATTTT. Its translation is CASSPRVAGGTDTQYF.

V is TRBV11-1 and J is TRBJ2-7, with a weak D call TRBD1 (6 bases). The ends were cut back, 6 bases at V and 4 bases at J, with 19 bases in the middle. The CDR3 totals 15 residues. Per germline, CDR1 SGHAT and CDR2 FQDESV (reference sequence). The CDR3 DNA reads TGTGCCAGCAGTACCCGACAGGTTCCCGATTACGAGCAGTACTTC. This codes for CASSTRQVPDYEQYF.

This chain uses TRBV5-1 with TRBJ2-5; 7 positions match TRBD1. From germline, CDR1 is SGHRS and CDR2 YFSETQ. The V and J ends lost 7 bases and 5 bases, in that order; junction bases with no gene match: 11. The CDR3 contains 14 residues. The CDR3 DNA reads TGCGCCAGCGGGCAGGGACAGACACCGGAGACCCAGTACTTC. This sequence encodes CASGQGQTPETQYF.

The rearrangement uses TRBV27 and TRBJ2-3, with 11 positions matching TRBD2. The CDR3 runs to 15 residues. V was clipped by 4 bases and J by 6 bases; unmatched bases: 6. In germline, CDR1 is MNHEY, CDR2 SMNVEV (reference sequence). The CDR3 region has the DNA TGTGCCAGCAGTTCGTTAGCGGGGGGGCTTGATACGCAGTATTTT. It translates to CASSSLAGGLDTQYF.

This clone was seen only a few times. The chain carries TRBV30 and TRBJ1-1, with TRBD1 as a possible D gene (6 bases). The CDR3 extends over 13 amino acids. The V gene lost 3 bases and the J gene lost 1 base, with 9 bases spanning the gap. Germline loops: CDR1 GTSNPN, CDR2 SVGIG (reference sequence). In DNA form, the CDR3 reads TGTGCCTGGAGGTACAGGGAGAACACTGAAGCTTTCTTT. This encodes CAWRYRENTEAFF.

The chain joins TRBV11-2 to TRBJ2-6; D is undetermined. Trimming removed 1 base from V and 2 bases from J, with 9 bases in between. Germline V lookup: CDR1 SGHAT, CDR2 FQNNGV. This CDR3 contains 16 residues. The CDR3 DNA reads as TGTGCCAGCAGCTTAGGTCTCAGCCCTGGGGCCAACGTCCTGACTTTC. Its translation is CASSLGLSPGANVLTF.

The chain joins TRBV15 to TRBJ2-1; 9 bases match TRBD2. V shed 1 base, J shed 6 bases, and the junction held 4 bases outside the gene matches. Germline V gene sequence: CDR1 LNHNV, CDR2 YYDKDF (reference sequence). This CDR3 has 15 residues. CDR3 nucleotides: TGTGCCACCAGCAGAGGGGCGACTAGCGGCAATGAGCAGTTCTTC. It encodes CATSRGATSGNEQFF.

CDR3 loop: CASSPSVVYYSGANVLTF. DNA for the CDR3: TGTGCCAGCAGTCCTAGCGTGGTATATTACTCTGGGGCCAACGTCCTGACTTTC. V usage is TRBV2 and J usage is TRBJ2-6; TRBD2 might be the D (6 bases). The germline CDR1 and CDR2 sequences are SNHLY and FYNNEI. V gave up 5 bases and J gave up 0 bases, with 17 bases separating them. The CDR3 sequence is 18 residues long.

The chain carries TRBV10-3 and TRBJ2-1, with D perhaps matching TRBD2 (5 bases). With 2 bases removed from V and 3 bases from J, the gap between germline ends came to 11 bases. CDR1 is ENHRY, CDR2 SYGVKD, per germline. The CDR3 extends over 15 amino acids. CDR3 sequence (DNA): TGTGCCATCAGTGAGGGGCGGGCCAGCTACAATGAGCAGTTCTTC. This codes for CAISEGRASYNEQFF.

The chain joins TRBV5-1 to TRBJ2-7, with D perhaps TRBD1 or TRBD2 (5 bases each). The CDR3 loop spans 15 amino acids. The germline V and J ends were trimmed by 4 bases and 2 bases, with 16 bases remaining between them. The germline V gene encodes CDR1 SGHRS and CDR2 YFSETQ. The CDR3 sequence: CASSPGPTFTYEQYF. The CDR3 DNA sequence: TGCGCCAGCAGCCCGGGACCGACCTTTACCTACGAGCAGTACTTC.